This is a list of T cell receptor beta chains from one sample in a study of resident and recirculating memory T cells in vitiligo. Here immunoSEQ multiplex PCR was the method, and the copy in TCRdb shows in-frame clones only, minus some. Of about 76,000 clones detected, roughly 94% appear once; the ten largest clones hold 5%. The sample comprised blood. These receptors came from a male donor with vitiligo. CDR3s include the opening cysteine and the closing phenylalanine or tryptophan. A D gene is named only where the DNA matches it firmly. Clone size is not always given. Where it is, it says once, few, many or a class for expanded clones.

size,J,D,V,DNA,CDR3
-,TRBJ2-1,-,TRBV7-2,TGTGCCAGCAGCTCAGAACTCCGGGGCAATGAGCAGTTCTTC,CASSSELRGNEQFF
once,TRBJ1-4,-,TRBV7-7,TGTGCCAGCAGCCTTTTGGAGTTCCCCAATGAAAAACTGTTTTTT,CASSLLEFPNEKLFF
-,TRBJ2-7,TRBD2,TRBV19,TGTGCCAGTAGTATCGGACTAGCGGGCACCTACGAGCAGTACTTC,CASSIGLAGTYEQYF
-,TRBJ2-6,-,TRBV5-4,TGTGCCAGCAGCCTTGACAGTTTGACGGCCAACGTCCTGACTTTC,CASSLDSLTANVLTF
-,TRBJ2-2,TRBD1,TRBV5-1,TGCGCCAGCAGCTCGGGTGGACAGGGAAACGGGGAGCTGTTTTTT,CASSSGGQGNGELFF
-,TRBJ1-6,-,TRBV5-6,TGTGCCAGCAGCTTGGGAGGGGGACCTCGGGGTTCACCCCTCCACTTT,CASSLGGGPRGSPLHF
once,TRBJ2-6,-,TRBV5-1,TGCGCCAGCAGCCACAGGGACCCCTCTGGGGCCAACGTCCTGACTTTC,CASSHRDPSGANVLTF
-,TRBJ2-7,-,TRBV29-1,TGCAGTGCCGGTACCTCCTACGAGCAGTACTTC,CSAGTSYEQYF
-,TRBJ1-2,TRBD1,TRBV18,TGTGCCAGCTCACCCGGGACAGGGGTTGGCTACACCTTC,CASSPGTGVGYTF
-,TRBJ2-2,TRBD1,TRBV27,TGTGCCAGCGGATTACAGGGGGCCGACACCGGGGAGCTGTTTTTT,CASGLQGADTGELFF
-,TRBJ2-7,TRBD1,TRBV28,TGTGCCAGCATCTCGGGGCAGGGGGCTGGAGAGCAGTACTTC,CASISGQGAGEQYF
-,TRBJ2-3,-,TRBV5-6,TGTGCCAGCAGCCCGGGCGGGACAGATACGCAGTATTTT,CASSPGGTDTQYF
-,TRBJ1-2,-,TRBV7-9,TGTGCCAGCAGCAGCGGGACTCATGGCTACACCTTC,CASSSGTHGYTF
-,TRBJ2-7,TRBD2,TRBV2,TGTGCCAGCAGAGCTAGCGGGACCCTCTTGGAGCAGTACTTC,CASRASGTLLEQYF
few,TRBJ2-1,-,TRBV4-2,TGTGCCAGCAGCCAAGAGGCCGCTAGCGACTCCTACAATGAGCAGTTCTTC,CASSQEAASDSYNEQFF
-,TRBJ2-4,TRBD1,TRBV7-3,TGTGCCAGCAGCCCGATGACAGGGGGGGACATTCAGTACTTC,CASSPMTGGDIQYF
few,TRBJ2-1,-,TRBV4-3,TGCGCCAGCAGCCAAGATCTAAGGGGGGAGGGGTACAATGAGCAGTTCTTC,CASSQDLRGEGYNEQFF
-,TRBJ1-2,-,TRBV28,TGTGCCAGCGCGAGAAACTATGGCTACACCTTC,CASARNYGYTF
-,TRBJ1-1,-,TRBV14,TGTGCCAGCAGCCAAAACTATAGGTCTGAAGCTTTCTTT,CASSQNYRSEAFF
-,TRBJ2-1,TRBD1,TRBV7-6,TGTGCCAGCAGCGTGGGGACAGGAGGGGGCAATGAGCAGTTCTTC,CASSVGTGGGNEQFF
once,TRBJ1-1,-,TRBV11-2,TGTGCCAGCAGCTTAGTCGGGGGGCGGGCTGAAGCTTTCTTT,CASSLVGGRAEAFF
-,TRBJ2-7,-,TRBV5-1,TGCGCCAGCAGTGACAGGAATCCACCCTACGAGCAGTACTTC,CASSDRNPPYEQYF
-,TRBJ2-5,TRBD1,TRBV9,TGTGCCAGCAGCGTAGCTGCGGCCGGACAGGCGGTCTGGGCCCAGTACTTC,CASSVAAAGQAVWAQYF
-,TRBJ2-7,-,TRBV13,TGTGCCAGCAGCTTGTCTCCCTACGAGCAGTACTTC,CASSLSPYEQYF
once,TRBJ1-2,TRBD1,TRBV28,TGTGCCAGCAGTCTTCCACCATACAGGGGGCATGGCTACACCTTC,CASSLPPYRGHGYTF
-,TRBJ1-2,TRBD1,TRBV6-5,TGTGCCAGCAGTTTACAGGGGAGCGGCTACACCTTC,CASSLQGSGYTF
-,TRBJ2-3,-,TRBV28,TGTGCCAGCAGTTACCCCTTGGGGGGAGATACGCAGTATTTT,CASSYPLGGDTQYF
-,TRBJ2-6,-,TRBV13,TGTGCCAGCAGCTTCCCAGATTTCTCTGGGGCCAACGTCCTGACTTTC,CASSFPDFSGANVLTF
-,TRBJ2-5,-,TRBV28,TGTGCCAGCAGCCCCCGAGAGACCCAGTACTTC,CASSPRETQYF
few,TRBJ2-1,-,TRBV19,TGTGCCAGTAGTAAACTCAGGGGGACTTACAATGAGCAGTTCTTC,CASSKLRGTYNEQFF
-,TRBJ2-1,-,TRBV12-5,TGTGCTAGTGGCACTGATCCCCATGAGCAGTTCTTC,CASGTDPHEQFF
-,TRBJ1-5,-,TRBV6-6,TGTGCCAGCACTCTAACAGGGCAGCCCCAGCATTTT,CASTLTGQPQHF
-,TRBJ2-1,-,TRBV5-1,TGCGCCAGCAGCTTGGTTTCGAGTTCGGATGAGCAGTTCTTC,CASSLVSSSDEQFF
-,TRBJ2-7,TRBD2,TRBV7-3,TGTGCCAGCAGCTTAACAGGGAGGGACGAGCAGTACTTC,CASSLTGRDEQYF
-,TRBJ2-1,TRBD2,TRBV6-1,TGTGCCAGCAGTGGCCGACTAGCGGGAGGGCCGATGAGCTCCTACAATGAGCAGTTCTTC,CASSGRLAGGPMSSYNEQFF
once,TRBJ2-5,TRBD2,TRBV10-1,TGCGCCAGCAGTGAGGTCCCTCGGGGGGGGCAAGAGACCCAGTACTTC,CASSEVPRGGQETQYF
-,TRBJ2-3,-,TRBV2,TGTGCCTCCGGGGAGTTCACAGATACGCAGTATTTT,CASGEFTDTQYF
-,TRBJ1-3,TRBD1,TRBV6-5,TGTGCCAGCAGCCAGGGACAGAGAAACACCATATATTTT,CASSQGQRNTIYF
-,TRBJ1-1,-,TRBV5-8,TGTGCCAGCAGCTTATATTCCCCCACAAGGAACACTGAAGCTTTCTTT,CASSLYSPTRNTEAFF
once,TRBJ1-1,TRBD1,TRBV6-5,TGTGCCAGCAGTTACACAGGGGTGAACACTGAAGCTTTCTTT,CASSYTGVNTEAFF